The next 20 T cell receptor beta chains were all read from a single sample in a study of OX40 agonist ivuxolimab in advanced cancers. Profiling relied on immunoSEQ multiplex PCR, and the TCRdb table lists in-frame clones only, not all of them. This sample yields about 40,000 clones, of which 82% are seen a single time; 6.5% to 8% belongs to the top ten. Sequencing was performed on CD4+ or CD8+ T cells sorted from blood, taken in a trial of the OX40 agonist ivuxolimab. These receptors all come from an adult with an advanced solid tumor such as melanoma, head and neck, liver or kidney cancer.

The rearrangement joins TRBV5-1 to TRBJ2-7; no clear D. V lost 3 bases to trimming and J lost 3 bases, with 4 bases between them. Germline values: CDR1 SGHRS, CDR2 YFSETQ. This CDR3 comprises 11 residues. The CDR3, as DNA: TGCGCCAGCAGCTCAAGCTACGAGCAGTACTTC. Translation: CASSSSYEQYF. Using reference TRBV5-1 and TRBJ2-7 for the parts outside the CDR3, the full variable domain is KAGVTQTPRYLIKTRGQQVTLSCSPISGHRSVSWYQQTPGQGLQFLFEYFSETQRNKGNFPGRFSGRQFSNSRSEMNVSTLELGDSALYLCASSSSYEQYFGPGTRLTVT.

The chain joins TRBV7-2 to TRBJ2-3, with TRBD1 as a possible D gene (5 bases). The CDR3 consists of 16 residues. Germline-derived CDR1 and CDR2 are SGHTA and FQGNSA. Deletions cut 4 bases from V and 6 bases from J, with 20 bases between. CDR3 protein: CASSSNSGTGGDTQYF. CDR3 DNA sequence: TGTGCCAGCAGCTCAAACTCCGGCACAGGTGGGGATACGCAGTATTTT.

This rearrangement joins TRBV30 to TRBJ1-4, with a weak D call TRBD1 (5 bases). The V gene lost 0 bases and the J gene lost 8 bases, with 13 bases spanning the gap. CDR3 length: 14 amino acids. CDR1 is GTSNPN, CDR2 SVGIG, per germline (reference sequence). CDR3 bases: TGTGCCTGGAGTGTAGGTCAGGGCACGGAAAAACTGTTTTTT. Translating it yields CAWSVGQGTEKLFF.

The CDR3 here is CASSLGGFYGYTF. CDR3 sequence (DNA): TGCGCCAGCAGCTTGGGAGGATTCTATGGCTACACCTTC. The chain recombines TRBV5-1 with TRBJ1-2; no clear D. V lost 0 bases and J lost 4, with 7 bases in between. This CDR3 is built from 13 residues. Germline loops: CDR1 SGHRS, CDR2 YFSETQ.

The chain is built from TRBV4-3 and TRBJ2-7, with unresolved D. V shed 1 base and J shed 4 bases, with 14 bases lying between them. Germline CDR1 LGHNA, CDR2 YSLEER. The CDR3 is 15 amino acids. The CDR3 DNA is TGCGCCAGCAGCCAAGGAAGAAACTCGAGGTACGAGCAGTACTTC. Protein product: CASSQGRNSRYEQYF.

The V call is TRBV6-5, the J call TRBJ2-7; 13 bases agree with TRBD2. Trimming took 5 bases from V and 11 from J; bases not matched to a gene: 12. Germline CDR1 MNHEY, CDR2 SVGAGI. The CDR3 has 15 amino acids. CDR3 loop: CASSRYGTSGTNKYF. Here the CDR3 DNA reads TGTGCCAGCAGTCGATACGGGACTAGCGGGACTAATAAGTACTTC.

The chain couples TRBV12-5 to TRBJ2-3, with a possible D match to TRBD2 (6 bases). Germline V gene sequence: CDR1 LGHNT, CDR2 FRNRAP. V was clipped by 4 bases and J by 0 bases, with 8 bases between them. The CDR3 is 14 amino acids. This CDR3 is CASGSSVSTDTQYF. DNA of the CDR3: TGTGCTAGTGGTTCTAGCGTTAGCACAGATACGCAGTATTTT.

This clone was seen a handful of times. The chain has TRBV29-1 and TRBJ1-1, with unresolved D. The germline V gene has CDR1 SQVTM and CDR2 ANQGSEA. There are 14 residues in the CDR3. Trimming removed 3 bases from V and 1 base from J, with 12 bases in between. The CDR3 sequence: CSVDGFWENTEAFF. The DNA of the CDR3 is TGCAGCGTTGACGGGTTTTGGGAGAACACTGAAGCTTTCTTT.

The J gene is TRBJ1-5, the V gene TRBV2; D gene unclear. CDR3 length: 14 amino acids. In germline, CDR1 is SNHLY, CDR2 FYNNEI. Trimming shortened V by 7 bases and J by 3 bases, and 13 bases separated the two germline ends. The CDR3 loop is CASTGPTDNQPQHF. Written as DNA, the CDR3 is TGTGCCAGCACAGGCCCTACGGACAATCAGCCCCAGCATTTT.

The V call is TRBV6-1, the J call TRBJ1-3, with 7 bases fitting TRBD1. This CDR3 spans 14 amino acids. J was trimmed by 5 bases and V by 3 bases; bases with no gene match: 4. Germline values: CDR1 MNHNS, CDR2 SASEGT. The CDR3 nucleotides read TGTGCCAGCAGTGACCGACAGGGCCGAAACACCATATATTTT. This encodes CASSDRQGRNTIYF.

The chain combines TRBV6-4 with TRBJ2-6; no definite D call. CDR1 MRHNA and CDR2 SNTAGT come from the germline V gene. The V and J ends lost 0 bases and 3 bases respectively, with 12 bases between them. This CDR3 spans 17 amino acids. CDR3 amino acids: CASSDSFQARGANVLTF. The CDR3 DNA sequence: TGTGCCAGCAGTGACTCGTTCCAGGCGCGTGGGGCCAACGTCCTGACTTTC.

A word on this clone: Possible read error: a much larger clone is one base away. V and J are TRBV29-1 and TRBJ2-5, with 10 bases lining up with TRBD1. The DNA matches TRBJ2-7 better at its end, which makes the J call doubtful. The germline gives CDR1 SQVTM, CDR2 ANQGSEA. The CDR3 covers 13 residues. The CDR3: CSVRTGGFYEQYF. The CDR3 nucleotides read TGCAGCGTTAGGACAGGGGGTTTCTACGAGCAGTACTTC.

V is TRBV7-2 and J is TRBJ2-5, with D perhaps assigned TRBD1 or TRBD2 (5 bases each). This CDR3 has 14 amino acids. Germline V CDR1 and CDR2: SGHTA, FQGNSA. V was cut by 5 bases and J by 1 base, with 11 bases left in between. CDR3 sequence: CASSMPGTQETQYF. As DNA, the CDR3 is TGTGCCAGCAGCATGCCCGGGACCCAAGAGACCCAGTACTTC.

CDR3 coding DNA: TGCGCCAGCAGCCAAGATCCGTTGGGTGTAAGTGAGCAGTACTTC. Protein: CASSQDPLGVSEQYF. The chain uses TRBV4-1 and TRBJ2-7; D not certain. V lost 0 bases, J lost 7 bases, and 16 bases lay in between. CDR3 length equals 15 residues. Germline loops: CDR1 MGHRA, CDR2 YSYEKL.

The chain has TRBV4-1 and TRBJ2-7, with 9 positions matching TRBD1. V trimming: 3 bases; J trimming: 2 bases; junction bases outside the gene matches: 11. The CDR3 runs to 17 residues. The germline V gene has CDR1 MGHRA and CDR2 YSYEKL. The CDR3 nucleotides read TGCGCCAGCAGCCATCAGGAAGGGACAGGGAGTGCCTACGAGCAGTACTTC. This translates into CASSHQEGTGSAYEQYF.

The chain employs TRBV6-5 and TRBJ1-5; a possible D gene is TRBD1 (5 bases). There are 15 residues in the CDR3. Germline assignment: CDR1 MNHEY and CDR2 SVGAGI. V was pared by 6 bases and J by 5 bases, with 17 bases between. The CDR3 DNA follows: TGTGCCAGCAGCCCCGGGACCCAGCGCGATCAGCCCCAGCATTTT. Its protein product is CASSPGTQRDQPQHF.

This sequence joins TRBV7-9 and TRBJ2-5; D is ambiguous. The J call may be wrong; the DNA end is better matched by TRBJ2-7. This CDR3 has 14 residues. In germline, CDR1 is SEHNR, CDR2 FQNEAQ (reference sequence). CDR3 residues: CASTDPRYPYEQYF. For the CDR3, the DNA is TGTGCCAGCACCGACCCTCGGTACCCCTACGAGCAGTACTTC.

This clone has only one observation. V is TRBV30 and J is TRBJ2-5; 9 bases are shared with TRBD2. The CDR3 spans 16 residues. V shed 0 bases and J 5 bases; nucleotides not matched to a gene: 10. CDR1 is GTSNPN and CDR2 is SVGIG in the germline V gene (reference sequence). CDR3 residues: CAWSVRGGRASETQYF. CDR3 DNA sequence: TGTGCCTGGAGTGTACGGGGCGGGAGGGCGTCTGAGACCCAGTACTTC.

The rearrangement uses TRBV19 and TRBJ2-5; 14 bases map to TRBD2. J gave up 4 bases and V 3 bases, and 13 bases lay outside the gene matches. This CDR3 has 19 residues. The germline gives CDR1 LNHDA, CDR2 SQIVND (reference sequence). The CDR3 bases are TGTGCCAGTAGTATCGTTGGGACTAGCGGGAGAGAAATCAGAGAGACCCAGTACTTC. It specifies CASSIVGTSGREIRETQYF.

The chain couples TRBV12-5 to TRBJ2-3, with D possibly TRBD2 on 6 matching bases. CDR1 is LGHNT and CDR2 is FRNRAP in the germline V gene. Trimming removed 4 bases at V and 0 bases at J, with 8 bases between. The CDR3 is made up of 14 amino acids. The CDR3 reads CASGSSGSTDTQYF. Here the CDR3 DNA reads TGTGCTAGTGGTTCCAGCGGGAGCACAGATACGCAGTATTTT.